The following is a T cell receptor beta chain sequence with its context. This specimen belongs to a study of T cells in localized non-small cell lung cancer. Generated by immunoSEQ multiplex PCR, the TCRdb table keeps only in-frame clones and is missing some. The table has some 52,000 clones, around 82% seen once. This CDR3 region has 15 residues. The germline V and J ends were trimmed by 5 bases and 0 bases, with 14 bases remaining between them. Looked up from germline, CDR1 is SGHDT and CDR2 is YYEEEE. V gene TRBV5-6 combines with J gene TRBJ1-2; possibly TRBD1 for D (5 bases). This material consisted of PBMCs, taken before any cancer treatment. The receptor comes from a woman between 35 and 70 years old with stage II lung adenocarcinoma. The CDR3 DNA reads TGTGCCAGCAGTCCTTCGGACACCCCTAACTATGGCTACACCTTC. Translated: CASSPSDTPNYGYTF. Full variable domain (rest looked up from reference TRBV5-6 and TRBJ1-2): DAGVTQSPTHLIKTRGQQVTLRCSPKSGHDTVSWYQQALGQGPQFIFQYYEEEERQRGNFPDRFSGHQFPNYSSELNVNALLLGDSALYLCASSPSDTPNYGYTFGSGTRLTVV.